This TCR beta chain came from a study of blood T cell repertoires in COVID-19 (dated by TCRdb to 2018 to 2020). Study-wide context: Samples covering the acute and convalescent phases of COVID-19 were provided by collaborators in the United States, Italy and Spain. The prospective study material was composed of cDNA or gDNA derived from T cells, B-cell-depleted T cells, or PBMCs. The dataset comprised deeply sampled blood TCRbeta repertoires from subjects exposed to, actively infected with, or recovered from COVID-19. The repertoires were released in a freely available public database intended as a resource for research on the immune response to SARS-CoV-2. The samples were drawn from two sources: the first 160 participants of the ongoing ImmuneRACE study, and fewer than 1,500 subjects contributed by 6 global collaborators. A de-identified subject ID, COVID-19 status, age in years and sex were almost always included in the sample metadata. HLA class I and class II types, where available, came from metadata supplied by the sample provider rather than from assay-based typing. The full study reports these points: The quantity of clinical and demographic metadata differed by source and by participant and was supplied without curation.

Participants in the prospective study were enrolled through a virtual design, were aged 18 to 89 years, and lived in fewer than 30 United States geographic areas. Cohort assignment in the prospective study relied on participant-reported clinical history from a screening survey and a study questionnaire. Exposed participants had been in contact, within 2 weeks of entering the study, with a person who had a PCR-confirmed or clinician-diagnosed case of COVID-19. In the prospective study, mobile phlebotomists collected whole blood, serum and a nasopharyngeal or oropharyngeal swab from each participant. Prospective study participants could optionally give additional blood draws and questionnaires over a roughly two-month period. Prospective study blood samples were shipped either frozen or at room temperature before DNA extraction. TCRbeta CDR3 regions were amplified from genomic DNA by means of the immunoSEQ Assay, a bias-controlled multiplex PCR. Concerning the study's data processing: Nucleated cell counts per sample were estimated from amplification of reference gene primers within the assay. Sequence reads were collapsed and filtered to measure the absolute abundance of every unique TCRbeta CDR3 rearrangement. For each sample, productive Simpson clonality was calculated as the square root of Simpson's diversity index across productive rearrangements. TCRdb stores this immuneACCESS table with in-frame sequences only. Part of the clones is absent; in the studies checked, under half of the shortfall reflects unresolved V genes, and no reason is known for the rest. The DNA was the basis for D and trimming; V, J and clone size are from that table. For this sample the table gives some 400,000 clones, of which about nine tenths were detected only once. Of the sample, roughly 0.9% is held by the ten largest clones.

In the case of this clone: Its cognate antigen has yet to be identified. One base away there is no much larger clone; base qualities are not given.

The sequence was collected from a woman aged 40 to 50 who had been exposed to COVID-19. Material for sequencing was PBMCs or T cells enriched from blood (not recorded which).

The CDR3 protein: CASSPSGLAGGSTDTQYF. The bases are TGTGCCAGCAGCCCTAGTGGGCTAGCGGGAGGAAGCACAGATACGCAGTATTTT. The chain was built from TRBV9 and TRBJ2-3; TRBD2 agrees with 11 junctional bases. CDR1 and CDR2, per the germline V gene, are SGDLS and YYNGEE. The junction shows trimming of 4 bases on V and 0 bases on J, and the gene matches do not reach 10 bases of it. Measured from the cysteine to the phenylalanine, the CDR3 is 18 residues long. Left in the record is the CDR3 DNA by itself, 54 bases read in frame from the first base.